The clone carrying this TCR beta chain was counted ten times or more. The antigen remains undetermined. The data stem from a study of T cells after yellow fever vaccination. Study-level points and caveats: The appearance of a small share of clonotypes in both CD4 and CD8 compartments was observed.

MiXCR, run by TCRdb on the 5' RACE reads, gives a single entry per CDR3 protein. Among 610,000 or so distinct CDR3 sequences listed, around an eighth were seen once. The CDR3 loop spans 12 amino acids. Germline V gene lookup returns CDR1 SEHNR and CDR2 FQNEAQ (reference sequence). Between the trimmed V and J ends, which lost 1 base and 7 bases, there was a span of 4 bases. The V and J genes are TRBV7-9 and TRBJ2-2; D is ambiguous. This receptor was taken from a man in his thirties or forties who received the YFV17D yellow fever vaccine. Here the sequenced sample was PBMCs, taken on the day of the yellow fever booster vaccination. The CDR3 region has the DNA TGTGCCAGCAGCTTAGTCGGCGGGGAGCTGTTTTTT. Translating it yields CASSLVGGELFF.